This T cell receptor (beta chain) is from a study of T cell changes during pregnancy in multiple sclerosis. The CDR3 runs to 14 residues. Per the germline V gene, CDR1 is SGHNT and CDR2 is YYREEE (reference sequence). Trimming removed 4 bases from V and 2 bases from J, with 10 bases in between. Generated by immunoSEQ multiplex PCR, the TCRdb table keeps only in-frame clones and is missing some. The sample lists about 38,000 clones; nearly 95% were seen once. The rearrangement uses TRBV5-4 and TRBJ1-5; D is uncertain. Sample: CD4+ T cells from peripheral blood mononuclear cells, taken after pregnancy. The source is a female donor in good health, enrolled as a control in a pregnancy study. The CDR3 nucleotides read TGTGCCAGCAGCCCCCTGGCAGGCAATCAGCCCCAGCATTTT. It yields the protein CASSPLAGNQPQHF.